The clone carrying this T cell receptor beta chain was picked up many times. Its antigen is unidentified. The V segment lost 8 bases and the J segment 1 base; nucleotides outside the gene matches: 9. This CDR3 spans 16 amino acids. CDR1 and CDR2 (germline): MDHEN, SYDVKM. Amplified regions were TCR beta CDR3 sequences from RNA transcripts. HTBI primers were employed in a first-round RT-PCR of the TCR CDR3. One entry per CDR3 protein, called by TCRdb with MiXCR from the multiplex PCR reads. The sample includes 300,000 to 450,000 distinct CDR3 sequences, around a sixth of them seen just once. This specimen belongs to a study of T cells in Graves' hyperthyroidism and ophthalmopathy. Study outcomes and limitations: Ophthalmopathy prediction by the model preceded onset by a median roughly 6.3 months. Most clonotypes expanded in the thyroid (above 0.001) were also present in blood.

The study included ophthalmopathy patients with Clinical Activity Score at least 3, NOSPECS grade at least 4 and duration under 3 months. Each diagnosis was grounded in clinical symptoms, serum thyroxine and TRAb, thyroid ultrasound, and orbital computed tomography. The rearrangement uses TRBV28 and TRBJ2-1; 9 nucleotides line up with TRBD2. The clonotype was recovered from a woman in her forties with Graves' ophthalmopathy. The sample consisted of blood. The CDR3 here is CASPPAGGRSYNEQFF. CDR3 coding DNA: TGTGCCAGCCCTCCGGCGGGGGGGCGTTCCTACAATGAGCAGTTCTTC.